This TCR beta chain originates from a study of cytomegalovirus exposure and HLA in healthy donors. Whole-study results and caveats: With high specificity and sensitivity, the classifier reportedly diagnosed cytomegalovirus status. In a later analysis, an Asian-associated ancestry cluster reportedly showed fewer N-insertions than the approximately 610-donor mean.

Trimming pared 4 bases from V and 1 base from J, leaving 20 bases between. The germline V gene has CDR1 LGHNA and CDR2 YSLEER. This CDR3 has 19 residues. A multiplex PCR was run with 60 Vbeta primers and 13 Jbeta primers. TCRdb keeps only in-frame clones here, not all; method: immunoSEQ multiplex PCR. The sample carries under 300,000 clones, 84% recorded once. As for this clone: Its antigen remains unknown.

This sequence joins TRBV4-3 and TRBJ2-6, with a possible D match to TRBD1 (5 bases). The receptor was derived from a woman aged 40 to 55 in good health and CMV-seropositive. Sample: PBMCs. The CDR3 region is CASSRITSGPLSGANVLTF. The CDR3 DNA is TGCGCCAGCAGCCGGATAACCTCAGGGCCGTTATCTGGGGCCAACGTCCTGACTTTC.